Each of the 25 T cell receptor beta chains below was sequenced from the same sample in a study of neurological immune-mediated disorders (dated by TCRdb to between 2018 and 2021). Preparation of the library involved 5' RACE. Data came from an Illumina HiSeq 2500. The public sequencing data were trimmed at Q25 with fastp and processed into clonotypes with MiXCR by TCRdb, which kept only in-frame beta chains. Every distinct CDR3 protein forms one entry, paired with its most common genes and DNA. The sample contains approximately 41,000 distinct CDR3 sequences, about 14% of them found a single time. The ten most abundant clones make up approximately 3.6% of the sample. Sequencing was carried out using CD4+ T cells from blood. The receptor source for this set is a woman in her fifties or sixties with HTLV-1-associated myelopathy (HAM/TSP).

The J gene is TRBJ2-5, the V gene TRBV20-1; 9 positions match TRBD2. From germline, CDR1 is DFQATT and CDR2 SNEGSKA (reference sequence). The junction had 16 bases not matched to a gene; V was cut back by 5 bases and J by 3 bases. The CDR3 consists of 17 residues. Here the CDR3 DNA reads TGCAGTGCTGAGGGGAGGTCTAGCGGGGTGTCCGAAGAGACCCAGTACTTC. The encoded protein is CSAEGRSSGVSEETQYF.

This clonotype was observed at least ten times. The chain links TRBV28 to TRBJ2-4; no clear D. V was pared by 4 bases and J by 0 bases, with 7 bases between. Germline CDR1 reads MDHEN; CDR2 reads SYDVKM. The CDR3 is 14 amino acids. The CDR3 region has the DNA TGTGCCAGCAGTTCACGAGAAGCCAAAAACATTCAGTACTTC. Amino acids: CASSSREAKNIQYF. The variable domain in full, with the rest retrieved from reference TRBV28 and TRBJ2-4, is DVKVTQSSRYLVKRTGEKVFLECVQDMDHENMFWYRQDPGLGLRLIYFSYDVKMKEKGDIPEGYSVSREKKERFSLILESASTNQTSMYLCASSSREAKNIQYFGAGTRLSVL.

J is TRBJ1-1 and V is TRBV20-1; D gene uncertain. The germline V gene has CDR1 DFQATT and CDR2 SNEGSKA (reference sequence). Trimming removed 0 bases from V and 4 bases from J, with 15 bases in between. The CDR3 is 15 residues long. The CDR3 region is CSARETPGVGTEAFF. The CDR3, as DNA: TGCAGTGCTAGAGAGACCCCTGGGGTTGGCACTGAAGCTTTCTTT.

This clonotype was seen repeatedly, ten times or more. The chain is built from TRBV27 and TRBJ1-4; no firm D call. Germline CDR1 and CDR2: MNHEY and SMNVEV (reference sequence). The CDR3 contains 13 residues. Deletions cut 5 bases from V and 4 bases from J, with 8 bases between. CDR3 region: CASSVVFNEKLFF. DNA of the CDR3: TGTGCCAGCAGTGTCGTCTTTAATGAAAAACTGTTTTTT.

V is TRBV20-1 and J is TRBJ2-3, with D possibly matching TRBD2 (6 bases). The CDR3 runs 13 residues. Germline V gene data show CDR1 as DFQATT and CDR2 as SNEGSKA (reference sequence). The V gene lost 7 bases and the J gene lost 1 base, with 12 bases spanning the gap. CDR3 region: CSGEASGTDTQYF. Here the CDR3 DNA reads TGCAGTGGTGAGGCTAGCGGCACAGATACGCAGTATTTT.

This clonotype was seen repeatedly, ten times or more. The chain employs TRBV3-1 and TRBJ2-1; D assignment may be TRBD1 or TRBD2 (5 bases each). The CDR3 sequence is 16 residues long. V lost 4 bases to trimming and J lost 3 bases, with 16 bases between them. Germline CDR1 reads LGHDT; CDR2 reads YNNKEL (reference sequence). The CDR3 loop reads CASSRPGTKIYNEQFF. The CDR3, as DNA: TGTGCCAGCAGCCGCCCGGGGACCAAAATCTACAATGAGCAGTTCTTC.

This clonotype has a count of ten or more. The V call is TRBV5-1, the J call TRBJ1-2, with 10 bases fitting TRBD1. V lost 0 bases, J lost 9 bases, and 8 bases stayed unmatched. Germline CDR1 SGHRS, CDR2 YFSETQ. This CDR3 has 15 amino acids. In DNA form, the CDR3 reads TGCGCCAGCAGCTTGGCGATTCCGGGACAGGGGAGCTACACCTTC. It encodes CASSLAIPGQGSYTF.

The chain uses TRBV5-1 and TRBJ2-5, with TRBD2 matching over 10 bases. CDR3 size: 16 residues. Germline loops: CDR1 SGHRS, CDR2 YFSETQ. V lost 4 bases to trimming and J lost 3 bases; unmatched junction nucleotides: 9. The CDR3 DNA sequence: TGCGCCAGCAGCAAATCTAGCGGGGGAAATAAAGAGACCCAGTACTTC. Its translation: CASSKSSGGNKETQYF.

This clonotype was picked up many times. The chain couples TRBV18 to TRBJ1-5; D may be TRBD1 (5 bases). The CDR3 consists of 15 residues. Trimming cost V 3 bases and J 9 bases, with 18 bases left between them. The germline V gene encodes CDR1 KGHSH and CDR2 LQKENI. CDR3 region: CASSPDIGVLWPQHF. The CDR3 bases are TGTGCCAGCTCACCTGATATAGGGGTATTATGGCCCCAGCATTTT.

The V and J genes are TRBV6-2 or TRBV6-3 and TRBJ1-2; 8 bases match TRBD1. The CDR3 totals 15 residues. The germline gives CDR1 MNHEY, CDR2 SVGEGT. V was pared by 7 bases and J by 0 bases, with 7 bases of the junction left unmatched. CDR3 DNA: TGTGCCAGCAACCGAGACAGGGGAGCTAACTATGGCTACACCTTC. Encoded protein: CASNRDRGANYGYTF.

The table lists this clonotype with many counts. The chain joins TRBV5-1 to TRBJ2-2, with 7 bases aligning to TRBD1. Germline values: CDR1 SGHRS, CDR2 YFSETQ. The CDR3 runs 15 residues. Trimming took 2 bases from V and 0 from J; bases not matched to a gene: 1. This CDR3 reads CASSLDRANTGELFF. Here the CDR3 DNA reads TGCGCCAGCAGCTTAGACAGGGCGAACACCGGGGAGCTGTTTTTT.

This clonotype was seen ten or more times. The J gene is TRBJ2-2, the V gene TRBV5-1, with 9 bases lining up with TRBD2. Germline trimming cut 2 bases from V and 5 bases from J; bases unmatched to any gene: 4. In germline, CDR1 is SGHRS, CDR2 YFSETQ. This CDR3 spans 15 amino acids. The CDR3 reads CASSFSAGGTGELFF. The DNA for the CDR3 is TGCGCCAGCAGCTTCTCGGCGGGGGGGACCGGGGAGCTGTTTTTT.

This clonotype was counted once. The J gene is TRBJ2-7, the V gene TRBV6-5; 8 bases map to TRBD1. Per the germline V gene, CDR1 is MNHEY and CDR2 is SVGAGI. The CDR3 runs to 15 residues. The J segment lost 3 bases and the V segment lost 9 bases, leaving 13 bases of the junction unmatched. For the CDR3, the DNA is TGTGCCAGTAGGCCCTTGACAGGGGACGACTACGAGCAGTACTTC. Its protein product is CASRPLTGDDYEQYF.

In its sample, this clonotype was seen many times. This chain joins TRBV20-1 and TRBJ2-6; 7 bases align to TRBD1. V was pared by 3 bases and J by 2 bases, with 4 bases of the junction left unmatched. Looked up from germline, CDR1 is DFQATT and CDR2 is SNEGSKA (reference sequence). The CDR3 extends over 15 amino acids. CDR3: CSARKTGTGANVLTF. CDR3 in DNA: TGCAGTGCTAGGAAGACAGGGACTGGGGCCAACGTCCTGACTTTC.

The sample holds many counts of this clonotype. The chain combines TRBV15 with TRBJ1-2; D unclear. This CDR3 has 14 amino acids. Germline lookup yields CDR1 LNHNV and CDR2 YYDKDF (reference sequence). V dropped 1 base and J dropped 3 bases, with 9 bases sitting between them. CDR3 sequence reads: CATSRGAADYGYTF. CDR3 nucleotides: TGTGCCACCAGCAGAGGAGCAGCGGACTATGGCTACACCTTC. Looking up the rest from reference TRBV15 and TRBJ1-2 gives the full variable domain: DAMVIQNPRYQVTQFGKPVTLSCSQTLNHNVMYWYQQKSSQAPKLLFHYYDKDFNNEADTPDNFQSRRPNTSFCFLDIRSPGLGDTAMYLCATSRGAADYGYTFGSGTRLTVV.

This clonotype showed up many times. This chain links TRBV4-1 with TRBJ1-2, with D uncertain. V was trimmed by 0 bases and J by 4 bases, leaving 18 bases between them. This CDR3 region has 17 residues. CDR1 and CDR2 (germline): MGHRA, YSYEKL. CDR3 sequence reads: CASSQDFPTGLVYGYTF. In nucleotides, the CDR3 is TGCGCCAGCAGCCAAGATTTCCCCACCGGGCTAGTCTATGGCTACACCTTC.

This clonotype appeared many times. V gene TRBV20-1 combines with J gene TRBJ2-3, with TRBD2 matching over 15 bases. The CDR3 spans 17 residues. The germline CDR1 and CDR2 sequences are DFQATT and SNEGSKA (reference sequence). J gave up 2 bases and V 6 bases, and 9 bases lay outside the gene matches. The CDR3 sequence: CSADMGLAGGLTDTQYF. As DNA, the CDR3 is TGCAGTGCGGACATGGGACTAGCGGGGGGCCTCACAGATACGCAGTATTTT.

This clonotype was counted at least ten times. J is TRBJ2-2 and V is TRBV11-3; D ambiguous. In germline, CDR1 is SGHNT, CDR2 YENEEA. This CDR3 is 22 amino acids long. Trimming pared 1 base from V and 1 base from J, leaving 28 bases between. The DNA of the CDR3 is TGTGCCAGCAGCTTAGGACGATTCACCTCCCCACTTGGTCCAGGGAACACCGGGGAGCTGTTTTTT. Amino acid sequence: CASSLGRFTSPLGPGNTGELFF.

V usage is TRBV10-3 and J usage is TRBJ2-1, with TRBD2 matching over 12 bases. The length of the CDR3 is 16 residues. Germline CDR1 reads ENHRY; CDR2 reads SYGVKD. V trimming: 4 bases; J trimming: 10 bases; junction bases outside the gene matches: 11. CDR3 nucleotide sequence: TGTGCCATCAGTGCCCCAAGGACTAGCGGGATCAACGAGCAGTTCTTC. Its translation is CAISAPRTSGINEQFF.

The genes are TRBV9 and TRBJ1-1, with TRBD1 matching 8 bases. The J segment lost 3 bases and the V segment lost 3 bases, leaving 10 bases of the junction unmatched. Germline CDR1 SGDLS, CDR2 YYNGEE. The CDR3 totals 16 residues. CDR3 in amino acids: CASSGGTPGGHTEAFF. CDR3 nucleotide sequence: TGTGCCAGCAGCGGAGGCACCCCAGGGGGCCACACTGAAGCTTTCTTT.

This clonotype was detected many times. This chain connects TRBV11-2 to TRBJ1-2; D unclear. V shed 2 bases and J shed 2 bases, with 12 bases lying between them. Germline V gives CDR1 SGHAT, CDR2 FQNNGV. The CDR3 totals 15 residues. The CDR3 loop is CASSLSRSGNYGYTF. Here the CDR3 DNA reads TGTGCCAGCAGCTTAAGCCGGTCCGGGAACTATGGCTACACCTTC.

This clonotype has at least ten counts. J is TRBJ2-7 and V is TRBV20-1; 10 positions agree with TRBD1. The CDR3 runs to 15 residues. The germline V gene has CDR1 DFQATT and CDR2 SNEGSKA (reference sequence). With 0 bases clipped from V and 3 bases from J, the junction kept 5 bases outside the gene matches. The CDR3 region is CSARDGTGAFYEQYF. The CDR3 bases are TGCAGTGCTAGAGACGGGACAGGGGCTTTCTACGAGCAGTACTTC.

This clonotype was found many times. This rearrangement joins TRBV30 to TRBJ1-5; D is uncertain. The CDR3 length is 14 residues. V lost 0 bases and J lost 1, with 7 bases in between. Germline V gene sequence: CDR1 GTSNPN, CDR2 SVGIG (reference sequence). CDR3 sequence (DNA): TGTGCCTGGAGTGTGATCTTAAGCAATCAGCCCCAGCATTTT. This gives the protein CAWSVILSNQPQHF.

This clonotype showed up many times. The chain has TRBV29-1 and TRBJ1-2, with 7 bases matching TRBD1. Germline V gene lookup returns CDR1 SQVTM and CDR2 ANQGSEA. The CDR3 has 14 amino acids. J gave up 5 bases and V 0 bases, and 6 bases lay outside the gene matches. The CDR3 DNA reads TGCAGCGTTGAAGAGCCGGGCAGGGGGTATGGCTACACCTTC. Its translation: CSVEEPGRGYGYTF.

In this sample, this clonotype turned up many times. The rearrangement links TRBV20-1 to TRBJ2-7; D call uncertain. CDR3 length: 11 amino acids. Germline CDR1 DFQATT, CDR2 SNEGSKA (reference sequence). The V gene lost 7 bases and the J gene lost 2 bases, with 9 bases spanning the gap. In DNA, the CDR3 is TGCAGTGTTCGCCGGGCCTACGAGCAGTACTTC. It codes for CSVRRAYEQYF.